This paragraph reports one T cell receptor (beta chain). The data originate from a study of CD8 T cells in Susac syndrome. Sequencing of TCR beta was carried out in blood CD8+ and CD4+ T cells. Random hexamers served to reverse transcribe roughly 0.45 to 1 ug RNA. Amplification of TCR beta CDR3 across 54 Vbeta and 13 Jbeta was performed with immunoSEQ multiplex PCR. TCRdb called the immunoSEQ multiplex PCR reads again in MiXCR, with one record for every CDR3 protein. The sample holds about 25,000 distinct CDR3 sequences, about 93% seen once. Input material: CD8+ T cells from PBMCs. This TCR came from a human donor in good health.

The CDR3 DNA reads as TGTGCCAGCAGCCAAGTCGAGGGCTCTCACCTGCCCTACAATGAGCAGTTCTTC. This sequence encodes CASSQVEGSHLPYNEQFF. The V gene is TRBV14, the J gene TRBJ2-1, with a tentative D call TRBD2 (5 bases). V dropped 1 base and J dropped 2 bases, with 18 bases sitting between them. The length of the CDR3 is 18 residues. Germline assignment: CDR1 SGHDN and CDR2 FVKESK.